Following are 9 T cell receptor beta chains from one sample sequenced in a study of regulatory T cells in long-lasting Graves disease. Time point given: persistent/refractory GD, antithyroid drugs over 5 years with positive TRAb. After RNA was extracted from PBMCs, the TCR library was made from it. Libraries of TCR beta came from iRepertoire HTBI primers plus Arm-PCR of CDR3 regions. MiXCR was run by TCRdb on the multiplex PCR reads, yielding one entry per CDR3 protein. This table has about 470,000 distinct CDR3 sequences, 20% to 25% appearing once. The specimen comprised peripheral blood mononuclear cells (PBMCs), sampled when the disease was refractory, from a patient treated with antithyroid drugs. The receptor source for this set is a female donor with Graves disease.

This clonotype was found many times. The J gene is TRBJ1-1, the V gene TRBV28, with D perhaps matching TRBD1 (6 bases). The CDR3 covers 15 residues. Germline CDR1 reads MDHEN; CDR2 reads SYDVKM. V lost 3 bases and J lost 1, with 12 bases in between. The CDR3 sequence: CASSFGDRKNTEAFF. CDR3 DNA: TGTGCCAGCAGTTTTGGCGACAGGAAGAACACTGAAGCTTTCTTT.

This clonotype was detected a few times. The chain carries TRBV20-1 and TRBJ2-7; TRBD2 matches at 7 bases. The V and J ends lost 5 bases and 1 base, in that order; junction bases with no gene match: 8. The CDR3 is 14 amino acids. The germline CDR1 and CDR2 sequences are DFQATT and SNEGSKA (reference sequence). The CDR3 DNA sequence: TGCAGTGCTCGTCCCCGGGAGGAGTCCTACGAGCAGTACTTC. It yields the protein CSARPREESYEQYF.

This clonotype turned up a few times. The chain has TRBV30 and TRBJ2-2, with D uncertain. The V and J ends lost 2 bases and 7 bases respectively, with 14 bases between them. The V gene's germline CDR1 is GTSNPN and CDR2 SVGIG (reference sequence). The CDR3 is made up of 14 amino acids. The CDR3 nucleotides read TGTGCCTGGAGTTACCCTAGGCACCTCGGGGAGCTGTTTTTT. Its protein is CAWSYPRHLGELFF. The full variable domain, rest sourced from reference TRBV30 and TRBJ2-2, is SQTIHQWPATLVQPVGSPLSLECTVEGTSNPNLYWYRQAAGRGLQLLFYSVGIGQISSEVPQNLSASRPQDRQFILSSKKLLLSDSGFYLCAWSYPRHLGELFFGEGSRLTVL.

The rearrangement uses TRBV18 and TRBJ1-3; 9 positions agree with TRBD1. This CDR3 contains 15 residues. V trimming: 4 bases; J trimming: 0 bases; junction bases outside the gene matches: 1. Germline CDR1 is KGHSH and CDR2 is LQKENI. The CDR3, as DNA: TGTGCCAGCTCACAGGGACAGGGCTCTGGAAACACCATATATTTT. Translated, it gives CASSQGQGSGNTIYF. The complete variable domain, with remaining parts taken from reference TRBV18 and TRBJ1-3, reads NAGVMQNPRHLVRRRGQEARLRCSPMKGHSHVYWYRQLPEEGLKFMVYLQKENIIDESGMPKERFSAEFPKEGPSILRIQQVVRGDSAAYFCASSQGQGSGNTIYFGEGSWLTVV.

The V call is TRBV29-1, the J call TRBJ2-7; either TRBD1 or TRBD2 may supply D (5 bases each). Germline V CDR1 and CDR2: SQVTM, ANQGSEA. This CDR3 spans 13 amino acids. Trimming took 4 bases from V and 0 from J, leaving 10 bases between them. The CDR3 spells CSVGGTDSYEQYF. The CDR3 DNA is TGCAGCGTTGGGGGGACGGACTCCTACGAGCAGTACTTC.

The genes are TRBV27 and TRBJ1-1; 10 nucleotides match TRBD1. The J segment lost 5 bases and the V segment lost 4 bases, leaving 13 bases of the junction unmatched. The CDR3 is 17 residues long. Germline V CDR1 and CDR2: MNHEY, SMNVEV (reference sequence). This CDR3 is CASSSRQGAMGLTEAFF. The CDR3 nucleotides read TGTGCCAGCAGTTCGCGACAGGGGGCGATGGGGTTAACTGAAGCTTTCTTT.

This chain connects TRBV7-2 to TRBJ1-2, with D possibly matching TRBD1 (5 bases). The CDR3 is 15 amino acids. The V end was cut by 5 bases, the J end by 6 bases, with 19 bases between. The germline CDR1 and CDR2 sequences are SGHTA and FQGNSA. The CDR3 nucleotides are TGTGCCAGCAGCCACGGAAAAGGGGCAGATAATGGCTACACCTTC. It encodes CASSHGKGADNGYTF.

This clonotype showed up many times. The chain couples TRBV27 to TRBJ1-5; a weak D match, TRBD1 (6 bases). The CDR3 runs 14 residues. Germline loops: CDR1 MNHEY, CDR2 SMNVEV (reference sequence). The germline V and J ends were trimmed by 5 bases and 7 bases, with 15 bases remaining between them. The CDR3 sequence is CASSRSGAGQPQHF. The CDR3 coding sequence is TGTGCCAGCAGTCGATCAGGGGCAGGGCAGCCCCAGCATTTT.

With regard to this clonotype: A much bigger clone sits one base away, suggesting this may be a read error. This rearrangement joins TRBV30 to TRBJ2-5, with 7 bases that match TRBD1. Germline V gene sequence: CDR1 GTSNPN, CDR2 SVGIG (reference sequence). CDR3 length: 14 residues. CDR3 residues: CAWSTGAGEEAQYF. The CDR3 region has the DNA TGTGCCTGGAGCACAGGGGCAGGAGAAGAGGCCCAGTACTTC.